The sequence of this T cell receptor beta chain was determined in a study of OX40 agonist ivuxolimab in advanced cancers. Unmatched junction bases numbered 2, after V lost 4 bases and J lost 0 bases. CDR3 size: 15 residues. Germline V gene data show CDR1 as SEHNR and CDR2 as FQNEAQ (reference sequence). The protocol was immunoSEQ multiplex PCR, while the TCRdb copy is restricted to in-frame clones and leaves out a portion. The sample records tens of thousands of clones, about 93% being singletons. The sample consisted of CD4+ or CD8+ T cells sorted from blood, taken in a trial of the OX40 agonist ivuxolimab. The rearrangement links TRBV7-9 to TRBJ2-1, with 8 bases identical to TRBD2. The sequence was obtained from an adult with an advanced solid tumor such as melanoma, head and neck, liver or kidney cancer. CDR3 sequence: CASSSGTSSYNEQFF. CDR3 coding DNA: TGTGCCAGCAGCTCCGGGACTAGCTCCTACAATGAGCAGTTCTTC.